The rows below give T cell receptor beta chains drawn from one sample of a study of T cells in Graves' hyperthyroidism and ophthalmopathy. TCRdb ran MiXCR on the multiplex PCR reads and lists one entry per CDR3 protein. Here the sample spans roughly 580,000 distinct CDR3 sequences, about 43% being singletons. Specimen: peripheral blood or thyroid tissue (not recorded which). The receptors derive from a woman younger than 35 with Graves' hyperthyroidism. Each CDR3 is given with its conserved first and last residue.

V gene,CDR3 protein
TRBV6-1,CASSPILGYEQYF
TRBV20-1,CSARGEGDTIYF
TRBV20-1,CSAREGGQYF
TRBV25-1,CASRPEYGADTQYF
TRBV15,CATSRVAWQGLSNQPQHF
TRBV19,CASTPRGTDYGYTF
TRBV20-1,CSARETGRIVGEQYF
TRBV4-1,CASSQEPRAGRGEKLFF
TRBV7-9,CASSPPGQGPNTEAFF
TRBV19,CASSMTGPYGYTF
TRBV11-1,CASSPGKETEAFF
TRBV7-9,CAEGGSSYEQYF
TRBV2,CASTGTHYHTGELFF
TRBV25-1,CASSQPGHPKTEAFF
TRBV7-3,CASSFGEATEAFF
TRBV10-3,CAISEQGTGSEKLFF
TRBV2,CASSAGNHSPLHF
TRBV7-7,CASSLAGGPDYEQYF
TRBV7-9,CASSPDPHEQYF
TRBV7-2,CAGKTSGSANTGELFF
TRBV6-5,CASSYSPGLSEAFF
TRBV25-1,CASSPDVDRGRGYTF